The TCR beta chain under discussion was sequenced for a study of regulatory T cells in long-lasting Graves disease. Overall study: Antithyroid drugs had been taken under 3 months by newly diagnosed Graves' patients. Study findings and constraints: Only a small sample size was used, which may have cut accuracy.

Germline values: CDR1 MNHEY, CDR2 SMNVEV (reference sequence). The CDR3 runs to 12 residues. Comments on this clonotype: Its specificity is unknown. Given a much more abundant clone one base away, this may be a read error.

Library construction for TCR beta used iRepertoire HTBI primers and Arm-PCR of CDR3 regions. TCRdb re-called the multiplex PCR reads through MiXCR, storing one row per CDR3 protein. Of about 530,000 distinct CDR3 sequences in the sample, 15% to 20% were seen once. Regarding time point: newly diagnosed GD, antithyroid drugs for less than 3 months. Scientists built the TCR library using RNA that was extracted from PBMCs. In addition, the sample was reused for a study of T cells in Graves' hyperthyroidism and ophthalmopathy. That investigation notes: In simple terms, a model built on 13 V-J features told ophthalmopathy apart from stable hyperthyroidism.

Sample: peripheral blood mononuclear cells (PBMCs), taken at new diagnosis, from a patient treated with antithyroid drugs. The genes are TRBV27 and TRBJ2-3; D is unresolved. The source of this sequence is a woman aged 35 to 60 with Graves disease. The CDR3 reads CASSSLWDTRYF. Here the CDR3 DNA reads TGTGCCAGCAGCTCCCTCTGGGATACGCGGTATTTT.